These T cell receptor beta chains were read from a single sample in a study of cytomegalovirus exposure and HLA in healthy donors. The method was immunoSEQ multiplex PCR; TCRdb's version includes in-frame clones alone and lacks a portion of them. The sample has over 250,000 clones, roughly nine tenths seen once. Source material: PBMCs. All receptors come from a woman in her 30s in good health and CMV-seropositive. Each CDR3 is given with its conserved first and last residue. Each record gives: CDR3 protein, CDR3 DNA, J gene, D gene, clone size, V gene. The D gene is left open where the match is weak. For some rows the clone size is stated as once, few or many, or as a class when expanded; others skip it.

CDR3: CSAHREAGNTIYF
DNA: TGCAGCGCCCACCGGGAAGCTGGAAACACCATATATTTT
J: TRBJ1-3
D: -
size: -
V: TRBV29-1

CDR3: CASSLPGGSGRSYEQYF
DNA: TGTGCCAGCAGCTTACCCGGTGGTAGCGGGCGCTCCTACGAGCAGTACTTC
J: TRBJ2-7
D: TRBD2
size: once
V: TRBV11-1

CDR3: CSVEVPTGYEQYF
DNA: TGCAGCGTTGAAGTCCCGACGGGCTACGAGCAGTACTTC
J: TRBJ2-7
D: -
size: -
V: TRBV29-1

CDR3: CASSFEGTEAFF
DNA: TGCGCCAGCAGCTTTGAAGGCACTGAAGCTTTCTTT
J: TRBJ1-1
D: -
size: -
V: TRBV5-1

CDR3: CASSLVGGWSIQYF
DNA: TGTGCCAGCAGCTTAGTAGGGGGGTGGTCCATTCAGTACTTC
J: TRBJ2-4
D: -
size: -
V: TRBV7-2

CDR3: CASSQDPVTGQSTFF
DNA: TGCGCCAGCAGCCAAGATCCCGTGACAGGGCAATCGACTTTCTTT
J: TRBJ1-1
D: TRBD1
size: -
V: TRBV4-1

CDR3: CASSPTGNGQPQHF
DNA: TGTGCCAGCAGCCCGACAGGGAACGGTCAGCCCCAGCATTTT
J: TRBJ1-5
D: TRBD1
size: few
V: TRBV7-2

CDR3: CASSPGRQVGELFF
DNA: TGTGCCAGCAGCCCCGGGCGGCAGGTCGGGGAGCTGTTTTTT
J: TRBJ2-2
D: -
size: -
V: TRBV9

CDR3: CASSSQTRVNTEAFF
DNA: TGTGCCAGCAGCTCCCAGACACGGGTTAACACTGAAGCTTTCTTT
J: TRBJ1-1
D: -
size: few
V: TRBV9

CDR3: CASSPRSGRDKTYEQYF
DNA: TGTGCCAGCAGCCCGAGGAGTGGTCGGGACAAGACCTACGAGCAGTACTTC
J: TRBJ2-7
D: -
size: -
V: TRBV9

CDR3: CASSYLHGGELFF
DNA: TGTGCCAGCAGCTACCTCCACGGCGGGGAGCTGTTTTTT
J: TRBJ2-2
D: -
size: -
V: TRBV28

CDR3: CASSFLGGETQYF
DNA: TGTGCCAGCAGCTTCCTCGGGGGGGAGACCCAGTACTTC
J: TRBJ2-5
D: TRBD2
size: -
V: TRBV7-9

CDR3: CASSLAGVLHNEQFF
DNA: TGTGCCAGTAGCCTAGCGGGAGTACTCCACAATGAGCAGTTCTTC
J: TRBJ2-1
D: TRBD2
size: -
V: TRBV19

CDR3: CASSVEGQLDTQYF
DNA: TGTGCCAGCAGCGTAGAGGGCCAGCTGGATACGCAGTATTTT
J: TRBJ2-3
D: -
size: -
V: TRBV9

CDR3: CASSPRDRESEQYF
DNA: TGTGCCAGCAGCCCAAGGGACAGGGAAAGCGAGCAGTACTTC
J: TRBJ2-7
D: TRBD1
size: -
V: TRBV7-9

CDR3: CASSVGLGVVEAGYTF
DNA: TGTGCCAGCAGCGTAGGTCTAGGGGTTGTGGAGGCTGGCTACACCTTC
J: TRBJ1-2
D: -
size: -
V: TRBV9

CDR3: CASSTDRGTNQPQHF
DNA: TGTGCCAGCAGCACAGACAGGGGGACCAATCAGCCCCAGCATTTT
J: TRBJ1-5
D: TRBD1
size: -
V: TRBV7-2

CDR3: CASSSGGLAGGETQYF
DNA: TGTGCCAGCAGCAGCGGCGGGCTAGCGGGAGGAGAGACCCAGTACTTC
J: TRBJ2-5
D: TRBD2
size: -
V: TRBV7-3

CDR3: CASSIEQGVEQPQHF
DNA: TGTGCCAGTAGTATAGAACAGGGGGTCGAACAGCCCCAGCATTTT
J: TRBJ1-5
D: TRBD1
size: -
V: TRBV19

CDR3: CASSSGTRTGELFF
DNA: TGTGCCAGCAGTTCCGGGACACGGACCGGGGAGCTGTTTTTT
J: TRBJ2-2
D: -
size: once
V: TRBV27

CDR3: CASSTRLAGGPSTDTQYF
DNA: TGTGCCAGCAGTACAAGACTAGCGGGGGGTCCTAGCACAGATACGCAGTATTTT
J: TRBJ2-3
D: TRBD2
size: -
V: TRBV27

CDR3: CASSWTGRMDTEAFF
DNA: TGTGCCAGCAGCTGGACAGGGAGGATGGACACTGAAGCTTTCTTT
J: TRBJ1-1
D: TRBD1
size: -
V: TRBV13

CDR3: CASSSKLQETQYF
DNA: TGTGCCAGCTCATCCAAACTCCAAGAGACCCAGTACTTC
J: TRBJ2-5
D: -
size: once
V: TRBV18

CDR3: CASSLGLAGLQYF
DNA: TGCGCCAGCAGCCTGGGACTAGCGGGATTGCAGTACTTC
J: TRBJ2-7
D: TRBD2
size: -
V: TRBV5-1

CDR3: CANRGGDQPQHF
DNA: TGTGCCAACCGAGGGGGCGATCAGCCCCAGCATTTT
J: TRBJ1-5
D: TRBD1
size: -
V: TRBV7-9

CDR3: CASSYGTVNTEAFF
DNA: TGTGCCAGCAGTTACGGGACGGTGAACACTGAAGCTTTCTTT
J: TRBJ1-1
D: -
size: once
V: TRBV6-5

CDR3: CASSLPSGDEQYF
DNA: TGCGCCAGCAGCTTGCCTAGCGGAGACGAGCAGTACTTC
J: TRBJ2-7
D: TRBD2
size: -
V: TRBV5-1

CDR3: CAISQGQVTEAFF
DNA: TGTGCCATCAGTCAGGGACAGGTCACTGAAGCTTTCTTT
J: TRBJ1-1
D: TRBD1
size: -
V: TRBV10-3

CDR3: CASSIGAGMPYEQYF
DNA: TGTGCCAGTAGTATTGGAGCGGGAATGCCCTACGAGCAGTACTTC
J: TRBJ2-7
D: TRBD2
size: -
V: TRBV19

CDR3: CSVRTGQETQYF
DNA: TGCAGCGTCCGGACAGGGCAAGAGACCCAGTACTTC
J: TRBJ2-5
D: TRBD1
size: -
V: TRBV29-1

CDR3: CASSLVRRGGGEQYF
DNA: TGTGCCAGCAGTTTAGTACGGCGGGGGGGCGGAGAGCAGTACTTC
J: TRBJ2-7
D: TRBD2
size: -
V: TRBV28

CDR3: CASSLWTGSGNTIYF
DNA: TGTGCCAGCAGTTTATGGACAGGGTCCGGAAACACCATATATTTT
J: TRBJ1-3
D: TRBD1
size: -
V: TRBV28

CDR3: CASSSDREDEQYF
DNA: TGTGCCAGCAGCTCCGACAGAGAGGACGAGCAGTACTTC
J: TRBJ2-7
D: -
size: -
V: TRBV5-4